Listed below are T cell receptor beta chains from one sample, sequenced in a study of blood T cell repertoires in COVID-19. Libraries were prepared by immunoSEQ multiplex PCR; TCRdb keeps only in-frame clonotypes and omits some of them. The sample lists about 260,000 clones, around 86% occurring once. Sequencing used peripheral blood. These TCRs come from a man aged 35-49 years who had recovered from COVID-19. The CDR3 runs from the conserved cysteine through the conserved F or W. Each record gives: CDR3 protein, D gene, V gene, clone size. The D gene is left open where the match is weak. Clone size is shown for a subset of rows, as once, few, many or a class of expanded clone.

CDR3aa: CASHRATNEKLFF
d_gene: .
v_gene: TRBV2
abundance: .

CDR3aa: CASRRAGDISPLHF
d_gene: .
v_gene: TRBV25-1
abundance: once

CDR3aa: CASSLWLAGDPSTDTQYF
d_gene: TRBD2
v_gene: TRBV27
abundance: .

CDR3aa: CASSESGVFYTDTQYF
d_gene: .
v_gene: TRBV10-1
abundance: few

CDR3aa: CASSERSQWRGTQYF
d_gene: .
v_gene: TRBV25-1
abundance: .

CDR3aa: CASSLRLGGNTDTQYF
d_gene: TRBD2
v_gene: TRBV7-9
abundance: .

CDR3aa: CASSLVWTSGGAAKNIQYF
d_gene: TRBD2
v_gene: TRBV7-2
abundance: .

CDR3aa: CASRGTGMRYNEQFF
d_gene: TRBD1
v_gene: TRBV7-9
abundance: .

CDR3aa: CSASGGEQFF
d_gene: .
v_gene: TRBV20-1
abundance: .

CDR3aa: CASSRDSNQPQHF
d_gene: .
v_gene: TRBV2
abundance: few

CDR3aa: CASSITILPNEQFF
d_gene: .
v_gene: TRBV19
abundance: once

CDR3aa: CASSHFRGIGDTQYF
d_gene: .
v_gene: TRBV3-1/TRBV3-2
abundance: .

CDR3aa: CASSRTSGGYEQYF
d_gene: TRBD2
v_gene: TRBV10-1
abundance: .

CDR3aa: CASSTRTGDNEQFF
d_gene: TRBD1
v_gene: TRBV6-5
abundance: .